This is a list of T cell receptor beta chains from one sample in a study of OX40 agonist ivuxolimab in advanced cancers. Method: immunoSEQ multiplex PCR; TCRdb's copy keeps in-frame clones and lacks some. The sample lists roughly 60,000 clones, 75% to 90% seen once, with under 4.5% in the top ten. The material was CD4+ or CD8+ T cells sorted from blood, obtained in a trial of the OX40 agonist ivuxolimab. These receptors came from an adult with an advanced solid tumor such as melanoma, head and neck, liver or kidney cancer. CDR3s include the opening cysteine and the closing phenylalanine or tryptophan. The D gene is left open where the match is weak. Only some rows state a clone size, as once, few, many or a class for expanded clones.

-	TRBV7-9	TRBJ1-2	-	CASSSQSRQVGNGYTF	TGTGCCAGCAGCTCACAGAGTCGACAGGTGGGGAATGGCTACACCTTC
-	TRBV5-6	TRBJ1-5	-	CASSTGLGDNQPQHF	TGTGCCAGCAGTACCGGGCTGGGGGACAATCAGCCCCAGCATTTT
-	TRBV10-3	TRBJ2-7	-	CASRPYAYEQYF	TGTGCCAGCAGACCCTATGCCTACGAGCAGTACTTC
TRBD2	TRBV7-9	TRBJ2-1	-	CASSSRPGLADYNEQFF	TGTGCCAGCAGCTCCCGCCCGGGACTAGCGGACTACAATGAGCAGTTCTTC
-	TRBV4-1	TRBJ1-2	-	CASSPPSTGWYGYTF	TGCGCCAGCAGCCCACCGAGTACAGGGTGGTATGGCTACACCTTC
-	TRBV18	TRBJ1-1	-	CASSPAGLTSEAFF	TGTGCCAGCTCACCAGCCGGTCTCACTAGTGAAGCTTTCTTT
-	TRBV5-5	TRBJ1-5	-	CASSLGGFRDQPQHF	TGTGCCAGCAGCTTGGGAGGGTTCCGCGATCAGCCCCAGCATTTT
-	TRBV19	TRBJ2-3	-	CASSILSDPADTQYF	TGTGCCAGTAGTATCCTTAGTGATCCTGCGGATACGCAGTATTTT
-	TRBV6-1	TRBJ2-7	once	CASSDDRTYEQYF	TGTGCCAGCAGTGACGATCGAACCTACGAGCAGTACTTC
TRBD1	TRBV6-5	TRBJ2-1	once	CASRGTAYNEQFF	TGTGCCAGCAGAGGGACAGCGTACAATGAGCAGTTCTTC
-	TRBV15	TRBJ2-5	-	CATSRDKYFQGGHKETQYF	TGTGCCACCAGCAGAGATAAGTACTTCCAAGGCGGGCATAAAGAGACCCAGTACTTC
-	TRBV6-1	TRBJ1-5	-	CASSGSTKGDQPQHF	TGTGCCAGCAGTGGCAGCACGAAGGGCGATCAGCCCCAGCATTTT
-	TRBV4-1	TRBJ1-2	-	CASSQDPGDYGYTF	TGCGCCAGCAGCCAAGATCCGGGGGACTATGGCTACACCTTC